A selection of T cell receptor beta chains follows, all from one sample in a study of blood T cell repertoires in COVID-19. The method was immunoSEQ multiplex PCR; TCRdb's version includes in-frame clones alone and lacks a portion of them. The sample yields some 120,000 clones, over 75% seen once. The specimen was peripheral blood. The origin of the receptors is a young man with COVID-19, enrolled during active disease. Each CDR3 is given without its conserved first and last residue.

cdr3_length: 9; v_call: TRBV19; cdr3_aa: ASGGNSPLH
cdr3_length: 13; v_call: TRBV6-5; cdr3_aa: ASRSQGARTGELF
cdr3_length: 13; v_call: TRBV7-9; cdr3_aa: ASSLPMAGLRGYT
cdr3_length: 13; v_call: TRBV4-3; cdr3_aa: ASRPGTGGNYGYT
cdr3_length: 14; v_call: TRBV6-5; cdr3_aa: ASSYSGTGYPYGYT
cdr3_length: 11; v_call: TRBV19; cdr3_aa: ASSAFGRTEAF
cdr3_length: 14; v_call: TRBV5-1; cdr3_aa: ASSWAAGVGQETQY
cdr3_length: 12; v_call: TRBV7-3; cdr3_aa: ASSPTGGSYGYT
cdr3_length: 10; v_call: TRBV19; cdr3_aa: ASSIRTGELF
cdr3_length: 9; v_call: TRBV20-1; cdr3_aa: AHHSREKLF
cdr3_length: 11; v_call: TRBV12-3/TRBV12-4; cdr3_aa: ASSLRLNEKLF
cdr3_length: 13; v_call: TRBV3-1/TRBV3-2; cdr3_aa: ASSPTFDSSYGYT
cdr3_length: 13; v_call: TRBV11-3; cdr3_aa: ASSLAWGRNTEAF
cdr3_length: 13; v_call: TRBV4-1; cdr3_aa: ASSQVETGERSAF
cdr3_length: 12; v_call: TRBV21-1; cdr3_aa: ASRIGQGVDEQY
cdr3_length: 12; v_call: TRBV7-9; cdr3_aa: ASSLAQSTDTQY
cdr3_length: 13; v_call: TRBV5-1; cdr3_aa: ASGSTGLREETQY
cdr3_length: 13; v_call: TRBV27; cdr3_aa: ASSLSGTGVYEQY
cdr3_length: 13; v_call: TRBV19; cdr3_aa: ASSISGLEGNTIY
cdr3_length: 13; v_call: TRBV29-1; cdr3_aa: SVVGTDATNEKLF
cdr3_length: 11; v_call: TRBV5-1; cdr3_aa: ASSVLAYGEQF
cdr3_length: 17; v_call: TRBV6-4; cdr3_aa: ASSDQALGRGGRTDTQY
cdr3_length: 14; v_call: TRBV4-2; cdr3_aa: ASSPRASENTGELF
cdr3_length: 12; v_call: TRBV9; cdr3_aa: ASSVALAGNEQF
cdr3_length: 13; v_call: TRBV7-2; cdr3_aa: ASSPYEGAGTEAF
cdr3_length: 15; v_call: TRBV30; cdr3_aa: AWSVRGSGGLHDTQY
cdr3_length: 14; v_call: TRBV6-4; cdr3_aa: ASSVRQGVNTGELF
cdr3_length: 14; v_call: TRBV9; cdr3_aa: ASSVAVEDAVDGYT
cdr3_length: 12; v_call: TRBV10-1; cdr3_aa: ASSRDRGEETQY
cdr3_length: 11; v_call: TRBV5-1; cdr3_aa: ASSLALDYEQF
cdr3_length: 13; v_call: TRBV7-6; cdr3_aa: ASSPSGTANYGYT
cdr3_length: 16; v_call: TRBV4-1; cdr3_aa: ASRDLLAGQVNRGEQY
cdr3_length: 14; v_call: TRBV5-6; cdr3_aa: ASSPRGREGTDTQY
cdr3_length: 13; v_call: TRBV4-3; cdr3_aa: ASSQDSGNQETQY
cdr3_length: 15; v_call: TRBV5-8; cdr3_aa: ASSPGTSGRVTGELF
cdr3_length: 12; v_call: TRBV30; cdr3_aa: AWRRTGQHSPLH
cdr3_length: 14; v_call: TRBV6-6; cdr3_aa: ASSYQTGDGGQPQH
cdr3_length: 11; v_call: TRBV28; cdr3_aa: ASKGQGLNEQY
cdr3_length: 12; v_call: TRBV2; cdr3_aa: ASERGPTNSPLH